The clone carrying this T cell receptor (beta chain) was seen more than once but under ten times. As yet, its antigen is unknown. The donors were part of the validation cohort, which consisted of roughly 120 subjects and was separate from the first cohort of several hundred subjects. The sample belongs to a study of cytomegalovirus exposure and HLA in healthy donors. Study-level findings and limits: The study listed under 200 cytomegalovirus-associated TCR beta chains. There were a few CMV-associated chains whose specificity for CMV antigens was confirmed in vitro. In a later analysis, first-cohort TCR clusters were found to tend to co-occur in the 120 or so validation repertoires.

The repertoire was sequenced with immunoSEQ multiplex PCR; TCRdb's copy has only in-frame clones and lacks some. The table includes some 310,000 clones, roughly 87% detected once. Germline values: CDR1 MNHEY, CDR2 SVGAGI. V was shortened by 7 bases and J by 7 bases, with 8 bases between the two germline ends. The CDR3 spans 11 residues. This TCR came from a man aged 30-40 years in good health and CMV-seronegative. The sequencing input was PBMCs. The rearrangement links TRBV6-5 to TRBJ2-4; perhaps TRBD1 as D (6 bases). CDR3 nucleotides: TGTGCCAGCACCCAGGGGAACATTCAGTACTTC. Translating it yields CASTQGNIQYF.